This T cell receptor beta chain was retrieved from a study of blood T cell repertoires in COVID-19. Study overall: From T cells, B-cell-depleted T cells, or PBMCs came the material, which was cDNA or gDNA.

Enrolled during active infection, Seattle patients were then followed longitudinally. Methods used by the authors: Estimation of nucleated cell counts relied on the amplification of reference gene primers. Produced via immunoSEQ multiplex PCR; TCRdb's table is partial and in-frame only. V, J and clone size derive from that table, while D and trimming were established from the DNA sequence. The repertoire holds almost 25,000 clones, with roughly four fifths as singletons. With 1 base clipped from V and 3 bases from J, the junction kept 7 bases outside the gene matches. The CDR3 is made up of 17 amino acids. Per germline, CDR1 SGHRS and CDR2 YFSETQ.

This TCR derives from a woman in her 70s with COVID-19, enrolled during active disease. The sequencing input was peripheral blood. The rearrangement joins TRBV5-1 to TRBJ2-3; 11 bases agree with TRBD2. The CDR3 sequence: CASSLTSGGWRTDTQYF. CDR3 nucleotide sequence: TGCGCCAGCAGCTTGACTAGCGGGGGATGGAGGACAGATACGCAGTATTTT.